A selection of T cell receptor beta chains follows, all from one sample in a study of T cells in Graves' hyperthyroidism and ophthalmopathy. TCRdb reprocessed the multiplex PCR reads with MiXCR, giving one entry per CDR3 protein. The sample carries hundreds of thousands of distinct CDR3 sequences, approximately 15% recorded once. The sequenced sample consisted of blood. The source is a woman under 30 with Graves' hyperthyroidism. The conserved cysteine and the conserved F or W are not part of the CDR3 here. D genes are given only for firm matches.

j_gene | d_gene | v_gene | CDR3aa
TRBJ2-7 | - | TRBV7-2 | ASSLGPGDLYSYEQY
TRBJ2-6 | - | TRBV12-3/TRBV12-4 | ASNLGVPGANVLT
TRBJ2-7 | TRBD1 | TRBV11-2 | ASSQTGTGDYEQY
TRBJ2-1 | TRBD2 | TRBV7-9 | ASSVRRGSYNEQF
TRBJ1-1 | - | TRBV29-1 | SVAVFRARTEAF
TRBJ2-7 | - | TRBV7-2 | ASSFRRGLEQY
TRBJ1-6 | TRBD1 | TRBV4-3 | ASSLGTGASPLH
TRBJ1-5 | - | TRBV10-2 | ASRGHDGWQPQH
TRBJ1-4 | - | TRBV18 | ASSPLGEEKLF
TRBJ2-2 | TRBD2 | TRBV2 | ASRVPSGTNTGELF
TRBJ2-7 | - | TRBV5-6 | ASRSLTSFHEQY
TRBJ2-5 | - | TRBV3-1 | ASSQTLAETQY
TRBJ1-1 | - | TRBV19 | ASSPNPDMEGGGIYTEAF
TRBJ2-1 | TRBD1 | TRBV11-2 | ASSLDLGTGESVVPYNEQF
TRBJ2-1 | TRBD2 | TRBV12-5 | ASGIVAGKSPHEQF
TRBJ2-1 | TRBD1 | TRBV28 | ASSRQGWSYNEQF
TRBJ1-5 | - | TRBV7-9 | ASSWTSNQPQH
TRBJ2-3 | - | TRBV3-1 | ASSPTNQNTDTQY
TRBJ2-7 | - | TRBV10-2 | ASSESAGDRFYEQY
TRBJ1-1 | - | TRBV5-6 | ASSLGRYSTGEAF
TRBJ2-2 | - | TRBV20-1 | SAPARGELF
TRBJ2-3 | TRBD2 | TRBV27 | ASSPIAGVRSDTQY
TRBJ2-4 | TRBD2 | TRBV7-9 | ASSYGLAGGPNKNIQY
TRBJ1-6 | TRBD1 | TRBV27 | ASGEDRGKSPLH
TRBJ2-3 | - | TRBV7-2 | ASRPPGRDTDTQY
TRBJ2-3 | - | TRBV7-8 | ASSTRRISTDTQY